This T cell receptor (beta chain) appears in the sequencing data of a study of somatic mutations in cytotoxic T cells in rheumatoid arthritis. As for the study in general: Including V beta1+ cells that were sequenced for TCRB, some T-cell populations stained with V beta antibodies were flow-sorted at nearly 100% purity. General study points: For 8 of 65 patients, a single CD8+ clone accounted for more than 20% of CD8+ cells.

Assay: immunoSEQ multiplex PCR; the TCRdb copy retains only in-frame clones and omits some. The profile shows fewer than 20,000 clones, almost 85% of them singletons. Concerning this clone itself: The target antigen is unknown.

With 7 bases clipped from V and 6 bases from J, the junction kept 17 bases outside the gene matches. CDR3 length: 16 residues. CDR1 is SGHNT and CDR2 is YYREEE in the germline V gene (reference sequence). The clonotype comes from an adult with rheumatoid arthritis. The specimen sequenced was CD8+ T cells sorted from blood. The rearrangement links TRBV5-4 to TRBJ1-2, with 8 bases lining up with TRBD1. The CDR3 DNA follows: TGTGCCAGCGCTCAACAACTACAGGGGGGGGTGGATGGCTACACCTTC. Translation gives CASAQQLQGGVDGYTF.